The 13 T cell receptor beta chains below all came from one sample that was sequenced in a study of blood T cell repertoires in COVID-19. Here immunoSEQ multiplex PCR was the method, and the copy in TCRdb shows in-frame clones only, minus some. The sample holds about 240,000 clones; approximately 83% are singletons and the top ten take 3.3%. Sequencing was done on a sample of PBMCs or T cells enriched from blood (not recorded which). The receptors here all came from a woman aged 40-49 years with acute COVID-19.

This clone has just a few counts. The CDR3 region is CASSLETGRKTQYF. The DNA for the CDR3 is TGCGCCAGCAGCTTGGAAACAGGGAGAAAGACCCAGTACTTC. This chain links TRBV5-1 with TRBJ2-5; D perhaps matches TRBD1 (6 bases). The CDR3 length is 14 residues. The V end was cut by 0 bases, the J end by 6 bases, with 12 bases between. Germline V gene lookup returns CDR1 SGHRS and CDR2 YFSETQ.

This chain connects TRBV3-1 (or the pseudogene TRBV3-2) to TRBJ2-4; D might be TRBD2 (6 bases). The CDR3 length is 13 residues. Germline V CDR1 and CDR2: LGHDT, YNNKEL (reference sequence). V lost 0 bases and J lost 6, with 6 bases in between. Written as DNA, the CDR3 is TGTGCCAGCAGCCAAGAGGAGGGAAACATTCAGTACTTC. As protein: CASSQEEGNIQYF.

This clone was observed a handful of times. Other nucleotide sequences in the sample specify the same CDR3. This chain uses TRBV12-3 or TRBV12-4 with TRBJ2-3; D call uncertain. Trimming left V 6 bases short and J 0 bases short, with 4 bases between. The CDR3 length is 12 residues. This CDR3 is CASSLSTDTQYF. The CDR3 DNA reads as TGTGCCAGCAGCCTCAGCACAGATACGCAGTATTTT.

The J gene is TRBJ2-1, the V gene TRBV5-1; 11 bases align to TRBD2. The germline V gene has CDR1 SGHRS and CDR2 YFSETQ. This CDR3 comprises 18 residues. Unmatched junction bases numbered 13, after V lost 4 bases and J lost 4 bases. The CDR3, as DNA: TGCGCCAGCAGCCTAGAGGGGACCGGGACTAGCGGTTACAATGAGCAGTTCTTC. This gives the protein CASSLEGTGTSGYNEQFF.

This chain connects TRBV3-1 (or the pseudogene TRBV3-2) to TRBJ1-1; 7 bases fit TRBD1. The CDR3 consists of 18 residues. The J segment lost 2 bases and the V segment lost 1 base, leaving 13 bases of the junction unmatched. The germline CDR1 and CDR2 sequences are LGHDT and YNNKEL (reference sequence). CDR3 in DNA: TGTGCCAGCAGCCAAGCTAACGCCAGACAGGGAAGAAACACTGAAGCTTTCTTT. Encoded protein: CASSQANARQGRNTEAFF.

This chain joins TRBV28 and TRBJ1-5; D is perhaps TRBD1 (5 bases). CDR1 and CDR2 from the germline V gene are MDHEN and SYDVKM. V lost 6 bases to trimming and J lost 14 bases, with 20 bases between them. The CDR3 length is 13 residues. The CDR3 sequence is CASSYLPPGDEHF. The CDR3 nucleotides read TGTGCCAGCAGCTATCTACCTCCGGGGGATGAGCATTTT.

The CDR3 spells CASRSGAGGPREQYF. The CDR3 DNA is TGTGCCAGCAGATCGGGAGCGGGAGGGCCGCGAGAGCAGTACTTC. This rearrangement joins TRBV5-4 to TRBJ2-7, with 10 nucleotides matching TRBD2. The CDR3 runs to 15 residues. The germline CDR1 and CDR2 sequences are SGHNT and YYREEE (reference sequence). J was trimmed by 7 bases and V by 5 bases; bases with no gene match: 12.

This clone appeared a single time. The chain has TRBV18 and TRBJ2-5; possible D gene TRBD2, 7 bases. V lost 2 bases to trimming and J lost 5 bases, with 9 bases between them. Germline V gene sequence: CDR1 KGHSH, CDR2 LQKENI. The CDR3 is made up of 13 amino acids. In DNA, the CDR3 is TGTGCCAGCTCACCAGAGGGGGGGGAGACCCAGTACTTC. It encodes CASSPEGGETQYF.

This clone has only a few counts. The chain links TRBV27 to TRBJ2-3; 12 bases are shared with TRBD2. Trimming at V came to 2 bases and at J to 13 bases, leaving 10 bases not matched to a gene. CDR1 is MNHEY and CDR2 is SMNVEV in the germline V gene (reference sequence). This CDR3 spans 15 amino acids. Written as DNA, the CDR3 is TGTGCCAGCAGTTTAAGGCTAGCGGGAGGGTCCCCTAAGTATTTT. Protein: CASSLRLAGGSPKYF.

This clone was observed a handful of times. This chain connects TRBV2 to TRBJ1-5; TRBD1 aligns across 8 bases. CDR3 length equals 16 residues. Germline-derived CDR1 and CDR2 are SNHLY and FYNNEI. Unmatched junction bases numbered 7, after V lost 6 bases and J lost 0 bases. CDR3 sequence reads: CASSGTGVSSNQPQHF. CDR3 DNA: TGTGCCAGCAGCGGGACAGGTGTGAGTAGCAATCAGCCCCAGCATTTT.

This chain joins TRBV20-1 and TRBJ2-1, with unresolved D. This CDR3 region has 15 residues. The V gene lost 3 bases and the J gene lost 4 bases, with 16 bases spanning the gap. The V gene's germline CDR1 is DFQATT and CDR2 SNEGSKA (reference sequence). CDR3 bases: TGCAGTGCTAGTCCTAGAAACTTCGAATACAATGAGCAGTTCTTC. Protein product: CSASPRNFEYNEQFF.

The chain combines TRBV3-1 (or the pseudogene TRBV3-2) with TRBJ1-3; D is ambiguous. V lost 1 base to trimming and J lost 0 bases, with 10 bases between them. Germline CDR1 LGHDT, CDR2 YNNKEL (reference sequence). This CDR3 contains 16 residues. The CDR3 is CASSQVPRISGNTIYF. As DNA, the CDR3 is TGTGCCAGCAGCCAAGTCCCTAGGATCTCTGGAAACACCATATATTTT.

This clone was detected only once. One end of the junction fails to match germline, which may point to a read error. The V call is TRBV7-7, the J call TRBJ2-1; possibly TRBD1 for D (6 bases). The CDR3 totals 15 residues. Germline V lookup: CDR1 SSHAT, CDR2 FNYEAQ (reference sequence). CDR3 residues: CASSLSTGFKDEQFF. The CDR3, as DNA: TGTGCTAGCAGCTTATCTACAGGGTTTAAGGATGAGCAGTTCTTC.